Here is one T cell receptor (beta chain) with its context. Sequencing was performed with immunoSEQ multiplex PCR; in TCRdb, only in-frame clones are kept and a portion is missing. The sample shows 150,000 to 200,000 clones, roughly 80% of them seen only once. CDR1 SGHRS and CDR2 YFSETQ come from the germline V gene. This CDR3 has 16 amino acids. Trimming took 1 base from V and 1 from J; bases not matched to a gene: 7. These data originate in a study of blood T cell repertoires in COVID-19. Study overall: From the United States, Italy and Spain came samples of acute and convalescent COVID-19. In each case, the material was cDNA or gDNA derived from T cells, B-cell-depleted T cells, or PBMCs.

The sequenced sample consisted of peripheral blood. This receptor was obtained from a man in his 60s with active or convalescent COVID-19. The chain combines TRBV5-1 with TRBJ2-5, with 7 bases aligning to TRBD2. CDR3 loop: CASSLSIGEGQETQYF. CDR3 nucleotides: TGCGCCAGCAGCTTGAGTATCGGGGAGGGCCAAGAGACCCAGTACTTC.